The present entry profiles one T cell receptor beta chain with its context. This clonotype was detected many times. It has no known antigen specificity. The input lacks base qualities; no much larger clone sits a single base away. Moderately to severely active disease, a Clinical Activity Score of at least 3, a NOSPECS grade of at least 4, and a duration under 3 months were present in ophthalmopathy patients. Any patient with an uncontrolled infection, another autoimmune disease, pregnancy or lactation was excluded. Diagnoses relied on clinical symptoms, serum thyroxine and TRAb, thyroid ultrasound and orbital computed tomography. Ficoll-Paque density gradient centrifugation was used to isolate PBMCs from about 10 ml of fresh peripheral blood. Trizol reagent was used to extract total RNA, and RNA quality was then checked on an Agilent 2100 Bioanalyzer. TCR beta CDR3 regions were amplified from RNA transcripts. The first round of RT-PCR for the TCR CDR3 was performed with the HTBI primer set and the Qiagen OneStep RT-PCR kit. Libraries were constructed in a second round of multiplex PCR, after which size selection and purification were performed. Paired-end sequencing of the libraries was performed with 100 bp reads on an Illumina HiSeq2000. From the authors' description of their analysis: Raw data were processed with SOAPnuke, discarding reads with adapters, uncalled bases, mean Phred below 15, or no exact constant-primer or identifier match. COPE v1.2.5 was used to merge high-quality paired reads, and clonotypes were defined as unique nucleotide sequences. MiTCR v1.1 was used to align clonotypes to the IMGT TRBV, TRBD and TRBJ reference segments. The analysis was restricted to V-J combinations with a frequency above 0.0001, which together covered roughly 99% of the repertoires. A TCS score was defined as the ratio between F50 (clonal expansion) and ExV (chaos), using BLOSUM62-based TCRdist between CDR3 peptides within each V-J. Welch's t-statistics and random forest reduced around 510 V-J features to roughly 13, which were used in a naive Bayes classifier (R e1071). TCRdb trimmed public reads at Q25 via fastp, called clones via MiXCR and kept in-frame beta chains. Every entry covers one CDR3 protein and lists the most common genes and DNA from its rows. TCRdb assigned the V and J calls; the authors' analysis was not used. Here the sample has some 490,000 distinct CDR3 sequences; less than 25% occur a single time. Less than 65% of the sample goes to the ten largest clones.

This sample is drawn from a study of T cells in Graves' hyperthyroidism and ophthalmopathy (dated by TCRdb to about 2019). For the study in its entirety: Peripheral blood samples were taken at the time of initial diagnosis, prior to any treatment. TCR V-J signatures able to tell the groups apart were searched for in a discovery cohort of some 97 patients, of whom 40 to 45 had Graves' ophthalmopathy and more than 55 had stable Graves' hyperthyroidism. Whether ophthalmopathy could be predicted prospectively was tested in an independent validation cohort made up of 18 to 20 hyperthyroidism patients plus 17 patients who later progressed to ophthalmopathy. The roughly 91 discovery patients were randomly divided into training and test sets at a 7:3 ratio. Thyroid tissue and blood T-cell repertoires from about six Graves' hyperthyroidism patients were also compared in the study. Once sampling was done, hyperthyroidism patients were given methimazole at a starting dose of 30 mg daily, whereas ophthalmopathy patients were given high-dose intravenous methylprednisolone. The paper describes TCR Vbeta CDR3 sequencing of 120 to 150 peripheral blood samples, made up of some 40 ophthalmopathy patients, roughly 75 hyperthyroidism patients and roughly 17 progressor patients.

What the research found in general, with its limitations: A 13 V-J signature model separated ophthalmopathy from stable hyperthyroidism, with around 91% sensitivity and 81.08% specificity in cross-validation and 80%/75% in testing. Blood samples also contained most of the expanded thyroid clonotypes (frequency above 0.001), which suggests that blood repertoires may reflect thyroid immune responses. In validation, the model predicted progression to ophthalmopathy a median of about 5.9 months before onset, with roughly 68% sensitivity and almost 75% specificity. No statistical method was used to fix the sample size in advance, and group allocation was not hidden from the investigators.

V lost 3 bases and J lost 5 bases, and the count of bases not matched to a germline gene is 9. The germline V gene specifies MDHEN as CDR1 and SYDVKM as CDR2. Its CDR3 holds 17 amino acids, cysteine through phenylalanine. Of all the DNA, just the CDR3 is kept, 51 bases in frame from base 1. Sequencing input: blood. Recombination linked TRBV28 to TRBJ2-7; 14 bases in the middle match TRBD2. The origin of this receptor is a woman in her 70s with Graves' ophthalmopathy. The nucleotide sequence is given as TGTGCCAGCAGTTTTTCGGGACTAGCGGGAGAATTAAACGAGCAGTACTTC. Translated, this is CASSFSGLAGELNEQYF. The full variable domain, with segments outside the CDR3 supplied by the reference TRBV28 and TRBJ2-7 proteins, appears as DVKVTQSSRYLVKRTGEKVFLECVQDMDHENMFWYRQDPGLGLRLIYFSYDVKMKEKGDIPEGYSVSREKKERFSLILESASTNQTSMYLCASSFSGLAGELNEQYFGPGTRLTVT.